The 14 T cell receptor beta chains listed next were all sequenced from one sample in a study of T cells after yellow fever vaccination. TCRdb re-analysed the 5' RACE reads in MiXCR, keeping a single row per CDR3 protein. This table holds about 220,000 distinct CDR3 sequences, roughly 3.3% found once. This sample comprised CD4+ T cells sorted from PBMCs, obtained 10 days after the yellow fever booster vaccination. The receptor source for this set is a man in his late teens or twenties who received the YFV17D yellow fever vaccine.

This clonotype has just one count. The rearrangement joins TRBV5-1 to TRBJ1-2; no reliable D call. V was shortened by 0 bases and J by 4 bases, with 19 bases between the two germline ends. Germline-derived CDR1 and CDR2 are SGHRS and YFSETQ. This CDR3 contains 17 residues. In DNA form, the CDR3 reads TGCGCCAGCAGCTTGGGTCTTACAGCCGTTTCTAGCTATGGCTACACCTTC. Residues: CASSLGLTAVSSYGYTF.

This clonotype came up a few times. V usage is TRBV7-2 and J usage is TRBJ1-5; TRBD1 might be the D (5 bases). CDR3 size: 15 residues. The V and J ends lost 5 bases and 3 bases respectively, with 14 bases between them. Germline values: CDR1 SGHTA, CDR2 FQGNSA. The CDR3 spells CASSEQDPHNQPQHF. Here the CDR3 DNA reads TGTGCCAGCAGCGAACAGGACCCCCACAATCAGCCCCAGCATTTT. Filled out from reference TRBV7-2 and TRBJ1-5, the complete variable domain reads GAGVSQSPSNKVTEKGKDVELRCDPISGHTALYWYRQSLGQGLEFLIYFQGNSAPDKSGLPSDRFSAERTGGSVSTLTIQRTQQEDSAVYLCASSEQDPHNQPQHFGDGTRLSIL.

In this sample, this clonotype turned up many times. The V call is TRBV20-1, the J call TRBJ2-4, with a weak D call TRBD2 (6 bases). Trimming took off 6 bases at V and 3 bases at J, with 21 bases between the two ends. Germline V lookup: CDR1 DFQATT, CDR2 SNEGSKA (reference sequence). The CDR3 is made up of 16 amino acids. DNA of the CDR3: TGCAGTGCCTATCCTGGAGGGAAGGGGATCAAAAACATTCAGTACTTC. This codes for CSAYPGGKGIKNIQYF.

This clonotype has ten or more counts. V gene TRBV12-3 or TRBV12-4 combines with J gene TRBJ1-1; TRBD1 agrees at 10 bases. The CDR3 is 15 amino acids. Trimming removed 5 bases from V and 4 bases from J; junction bases left unmatched: 7. CDR3 nucleotide sequence: TGTGCCAGCAGTCTCCGACAGGGGGCGGCCACTGAAGCTTTCTTT. Translation: CASSLRQGAATEAFF.

This chain links TRBV6-6 with TRBJ2-7; 11 nucleotides line up with TRBD1. J gave up 6 bases and V 2 bases, and 9 bases lay outside the gene matches. Germline lookup yields CDR1 MNHNY and CDR2 SVGAGI (reference sequence). The CDR3 runs 16 residues. The CDR3 nucleotides read TGTGCCAGCAGTTACACCTTACAGGACAGGGGGCGCGAGCAGTACTTC. Translated, it gives CASSYTLQDRGREQYF.

This clonotype has a count of ten or more. The J gene is TRBJ2-5, the V gene TRBV28, with TRBD2 identical over 16 bases. The germline V gene encodes CDR1 MDHEN and CDR2 SYDVKM. The ends lost 4 bases at V and 5 bases at J; junction bases unmatched: 13. The CDR3 runs to 19 residues. DNA for the CDR3: TGTGCCAGCAGTTCCCCTGGGACTAGCGGGGGGGCCGGGGCGGAGACCCAGTACTTC. Its protein is CASSSPGTSGGAGAETQYF.

This clonotype was found many times. The chain recombines TRBV7-2 with TRBJ2-3; D might be TRBD2 (7 bases). Per germline, CDR1 SGHTA and CDR2 FQGNSA. This CDR3 comprises 14 residues. V was shortened by 7 bases and J by 1 base, with 12 bases between the two germline ends. The chain's CDR3 is CASKWGGRTDTQYF. CDR3 DNA: TGTGCCAGCAAGTGGGGGGGCCGCACAGATACGCAGTATTTT.

This clonotype was recorded many times. The chain carries TRBV29-1 and TRBJ2-1; 9 bases fit TRBD2. Germline loops: CDR1 SQVTM, CDR2 ANQGSEA. The CDR3 is 16 residues long. Unmatched junction bases numbered 5, after V lost 2 bases and J lost 0 bases. The CDR3 nucleotides are TGCAGCGTTGAATCGGCTAGCGGGGCCTCCTACAATGAGCAGTTCTTC. Amino acids: CSVESASGASYNEQFF.

This clonotype was detected ten times or more. The chain has TRBV4-1 and TRBJ2-1; TRBD2 matches at 8 bases. V shed 4 bases and J 7 bases; nucleotides not matched to a gene: 15. The CDR3 length is 17 residues. From germline, CDR1 is MGHRA and CDR2 YSYEKL. The CDR3 loop reads CASSRTGGGIDTNEQFF. CDR3 DNA sequence: TGCGCCAGCAGCCGGACGGGAGGGGGTATCGATACGAATGAGCAGTTCTTC.

In its sample, this clonotype was seen many times. V usage is TRBV11-2 and J usage is TRBJ2-3; D uncertain. Germline values: CDR1 SGHAT, CDR2 FQNNGV. V was clipped by 3 bases and J by 6 bases, with 10 bases between them. CDR3 length equals 13 residues. The CDR3 spells CASSFELKDTQYF. CDR3 bases: TGTGCCAGCAGCTTCGAGTTGAAGGATACGCAGTATTTT.

In this sample, this clonotype turned up many times. The DNA for the CDR3 is TGCAGTGCTAGTGCCGGGACAGGGGGGAGTTTTAACTATGGCTACACCTTC. It is translated as CSASAGTGGSFNYGYTF. V is TRBV20-1 and J is TRBJ1-2; 11 bases match TRBD1. There are 17 residues in the CDR3. The germline gives CDR1 DFQATT, CDR2 SNEGSKA (reference sequence). Trimming cost V 3 bases and J 1 base; bases outside gene matches: 10.

The chain combines TRBV12-3 or TRBV12-4 with TRBJ1-6; the D is unclear. Trimming took 6 bases from V and 13 from J, leaving 22 bases between them. CDR3 length equals 15 residues. CDR3 in DNA: TGTGCCAGCAGCCATGAGGCCGGACTTTCCTCTCCCCTCCACTTT. Protein product: CASSHEAGLSSPLHF.

This clonotype was seen more than once but under ten times. The rearrangement links TRBV19 to TRBJ1-6, with a tentative D call TRBD1 (5 bases). Germline CDR1 reads LNHDA; CDR2 reads SQIVND (reference sequence). The CDR3 spans 15 residues. Trimming took 0 bases from V and 8 from J, leaving 11 bases between them. The CDR3 DNA reads TGTGCCAGTAGTATAGATCGGCAGGGCTATTCACCCCTCCACTTT. Amino acids: CASSIDRQGYSPLHF. The full variable domain, completed using reference TRBV19 and TRBJ1-6, is DGGITQSPKYLFRKEGQNVTLSCEQNLNHDAMYWYRQDPGQGLRLIYYSQIVNDFQKGDIAEGYSVSREKKESFPLTVTSAQKNPTAFYLCASSIDRQGYSPLHFGNGTRLTVT.

This clonotype was seen many times. The chain employs TRBV3-1 and TRBJ2-2; 8 bases are shared with TRBD2. From germline, CDR1 is LGHDT and CDR2 YNNKEL (reference sequence). J gave up 2 bases and V 8 bases, and 10 bases lay outside the gene matches. CDR3 size: 16 residues. CDR3 residues: CASSSWSGGNTGELFF. CDR3 sequence (DNA): TGTGCCAGCTCCAGTTGGAGCGGGGGTAACACCGGGGAGCTGTTTTTT. Filled out from reference TRBV3-1 and TRBJ2-2, the complete variable domain reads DTAVSQTPKYLVTQMGNDKSIKCEQNLGHDTMYWYKQDSKKFLKIMFSYNNKELIINETVPNRFSPKSPDKAHLNLHINSLELGDSAVYFCASSSWSGGNTGELFFGEGSRLTVL.